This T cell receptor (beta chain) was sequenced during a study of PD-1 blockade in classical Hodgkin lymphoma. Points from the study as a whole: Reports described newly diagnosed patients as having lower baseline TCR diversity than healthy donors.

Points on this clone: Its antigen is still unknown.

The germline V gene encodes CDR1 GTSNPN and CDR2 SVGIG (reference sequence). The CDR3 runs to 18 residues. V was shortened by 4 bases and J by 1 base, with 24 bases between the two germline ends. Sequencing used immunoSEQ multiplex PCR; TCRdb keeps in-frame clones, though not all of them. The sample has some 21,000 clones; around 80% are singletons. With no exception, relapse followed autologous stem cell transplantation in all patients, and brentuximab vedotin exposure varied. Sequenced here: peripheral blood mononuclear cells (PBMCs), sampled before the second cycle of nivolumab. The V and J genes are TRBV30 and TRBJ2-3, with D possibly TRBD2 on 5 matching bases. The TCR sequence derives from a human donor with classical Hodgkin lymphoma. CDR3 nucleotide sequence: TGTGCCTGGAAAACGCCACACCCGGGGTCACCCGGCACAGATACGCAGTATTTT. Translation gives CAWKTPHPGSPGTDTQYF. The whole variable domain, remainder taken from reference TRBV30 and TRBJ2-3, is SQTIHQWPATLVQPVGSPLSLECTVEGTSNPNLYWYRQAAGRGLQLLFYSVGIGQISSEVPQNLSASRPQDRQFILSSKKLLLSDSGFYLCAWKTPHPGSPGTDTQYFGPGTRLTVL.